This TCR beta chain was captured by sequencing in a study of blood T cell repertoires in COVID-19. The CDR3 consists of 15 residues. V gave up 1 base and J gave up 2 bases; unmatched junction bases: 2. Germline values: CDR1 MGHRA, CDR2 YSYEKL. Data came from immunoSEQ multiplex PCR; TCRdb stores just in-frame clones and leaves some out. This table holds roughly 80,000 clones, roughly 84% found once. The receptor was derived from a middle-aged man with acute or convalescent COVID-19. This sequence joins TRBV4-1 and TRBJ2-1; 7 nucleotides align to TRBD2. Material for sequencing was peripheral blood. CDR3 nucleotide sequence: TGCGCCAGCAGCCAAGGGGGAGGGCCCTACAATGAGCAGTTCTTC. Translation: CASSQGGGPYNEQFF.